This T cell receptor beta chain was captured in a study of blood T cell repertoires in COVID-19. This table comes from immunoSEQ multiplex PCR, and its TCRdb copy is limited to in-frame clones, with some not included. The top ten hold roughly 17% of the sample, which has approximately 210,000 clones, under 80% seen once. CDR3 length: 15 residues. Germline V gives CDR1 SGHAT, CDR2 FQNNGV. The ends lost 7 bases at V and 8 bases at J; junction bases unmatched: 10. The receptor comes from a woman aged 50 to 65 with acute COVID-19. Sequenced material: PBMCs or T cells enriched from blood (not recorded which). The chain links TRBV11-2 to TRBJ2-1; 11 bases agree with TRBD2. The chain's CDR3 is CASTWSSGGEYEQFF. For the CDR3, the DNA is TGTGCCAGCACCTGGAGTAGCGGGGGGGAGTATGAGCAGTTCTTC.